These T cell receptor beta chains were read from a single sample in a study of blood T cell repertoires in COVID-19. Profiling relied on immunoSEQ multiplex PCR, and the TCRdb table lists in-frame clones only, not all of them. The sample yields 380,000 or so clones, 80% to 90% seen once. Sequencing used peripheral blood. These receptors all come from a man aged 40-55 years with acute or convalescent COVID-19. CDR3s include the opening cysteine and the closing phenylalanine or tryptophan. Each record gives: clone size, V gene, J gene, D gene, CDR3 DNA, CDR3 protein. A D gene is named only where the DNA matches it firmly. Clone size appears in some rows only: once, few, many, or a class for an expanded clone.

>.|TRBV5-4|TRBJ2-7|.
TGTGCCAGCAGCTTCCCCCTGGCAGGGAATTCTGGTGGGCAGTACTTC
CASSFPLAGNSGGQYF
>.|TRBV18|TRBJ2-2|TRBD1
TGTGCCAGCTCACCACTCAGGACAGGGAGCACCGGGGAGCTGTTTTTT
CASSPLRTGSTGELFF
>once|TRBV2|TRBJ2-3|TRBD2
TGTGCCAGCAGTGATTCTGGGACTAGCGGGGGGGCCGAGAACACAGATACGCAGTATTTT
CASSDSGTSGGAENTDTQYF
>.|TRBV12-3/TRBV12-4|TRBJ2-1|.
TGTGCCAGCAGTTCCGGGAGTTACAATGAGCAGTTCTTC
CASSSGSYNEQFF
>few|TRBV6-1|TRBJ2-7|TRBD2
TGTGCCAGCAGTGAAGAACTAGCGGGATCCTACGAGCAGTACTTC
CASSEELAGSYEQYF
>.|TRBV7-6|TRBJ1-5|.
TGTGCCAGCAGCTTCACAGGCTATCAGCCCCAGCATTTT
CASSFTGYQPQHF
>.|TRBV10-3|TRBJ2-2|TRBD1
TGTGCCATCAGTCCCGGGACAGTGAACACCGGGGAGCTGTTTTTT
CAISPGTVNTGELFF
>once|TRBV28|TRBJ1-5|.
TGTGCCAGCAGAGTCAGGGGTACGAAAAATAGCAATCAGCCCCAGCATTTT
CASRVRGTKNSNQPQHF
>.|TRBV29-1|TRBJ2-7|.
TGCAGCGTTGCGGGAGCCGGGGGTTACGAGCAGTACTTC
CSVAGAGGYEQYF
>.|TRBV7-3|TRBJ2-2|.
TGTGCCAGCAGCCCCCCTGGGCGGGGTGACACCGGGGAGCTGTTTTTT
CASSPPGRGDTGELFF
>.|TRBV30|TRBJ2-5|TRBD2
TGTGCCTGGGGACTAGCCGAGACCCAGTACTTC
CAWGLAETQYF
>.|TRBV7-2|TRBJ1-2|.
TGTGCCAGCAGCTTATTTTTGGCAGGGGCTAACTATGGCTACACCTTC
CASSLFLAGANYGYTF
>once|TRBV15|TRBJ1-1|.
TGTGCCACCAGCAAGAGGGGGGGCACTGAAGCTTTCTTT
CATSKRGGTEAFF
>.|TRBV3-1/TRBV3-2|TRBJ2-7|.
TGTGCCAGCAGCCACCAGGGTGACGAGCAGTACTTC
CASSHQGDEQYF
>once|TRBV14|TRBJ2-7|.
TGTGCCAGCAGCCCGACAGAGTCAAAGCAGTACTTC
CASSPTESKQYF
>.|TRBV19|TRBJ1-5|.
TGTGCCAGTACCAGGGGCAGCAATCAGCCCCAGCATTTT
CASTRGSNQPQHF
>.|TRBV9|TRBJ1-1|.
TGTGCCAGCAACCCAACGGGGGATAACACTGAAGCTTTCTTT
CASNPTGDNTEAFF
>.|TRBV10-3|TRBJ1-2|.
TGTGCCATCAGTGAGTCGACGGGGGGAGCTAACTATGGCTACACCTTC
CAISESTGGANYGYTF
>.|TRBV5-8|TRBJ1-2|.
TGTGCCAGCAGCTTGGTTACATATGGCTACACCTTC
CASSLVTYGYTF
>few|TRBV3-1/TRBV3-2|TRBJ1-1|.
TGTGCCAGCAGCCAAGGGGCAGGATCTTTGCGCACTGAAGCTTTCTTT
CASSQGAGSLRTEAFF
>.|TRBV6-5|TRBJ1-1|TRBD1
TGTGCCAGCGGCACAGGGGGCAGTGGGACTGAAGCTTTCTTT
CASGTGGSGTEAFF
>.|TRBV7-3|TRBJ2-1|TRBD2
TGTGCCAGCAGCTACGGACTAGGTACTTACAATGAGCAGTTCTTC
CASSYGLGTYNEQFF
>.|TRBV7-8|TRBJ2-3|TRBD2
TGTGCCAGCAGCTCGAGACTAGCGGGAGGCTACACAGATACGCAGTATTTT
CASSSRLAGGYTDTQYF
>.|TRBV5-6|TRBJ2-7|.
TGTGCCAGCAGCTTTGATCGGGACGAGCAGTACTTC
CASSFDRDEQYF
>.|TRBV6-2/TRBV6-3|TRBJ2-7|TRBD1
TGTGCCAGCAGCTATATCCCGGGACAGCCCCACTACGAGCAGTACTTC
CASSYIPGQPHYEQYF
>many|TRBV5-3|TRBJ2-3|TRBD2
TGTGCCAGAAGCTTGGCCCCCAGACTAGCGTATTTT
CARSLAPRLAYF
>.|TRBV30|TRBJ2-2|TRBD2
TGTGCCTGGGGAGTAGCGGGAGCCCGGGAGCTGTTTTTT
CAWGVAGARELFF
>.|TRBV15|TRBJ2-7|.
TGTGCCACCAGCGGAGGGGCTGGGAGCTCCTACGAGCAGTACTTC
CATSGGAGSSYEQYF
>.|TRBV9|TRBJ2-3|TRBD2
TGTGCCAGCAGCGTTAACCCGACTAGCGGGGGGGAGAGCACAGATACGCAGTATTTT
CASSVNPTSGGESTDTQYF
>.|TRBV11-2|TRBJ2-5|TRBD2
TGTGCCAGCAGCTTCGCGGGGGAAGAGACCCAGTACTTC
CASSFAGEETQYF
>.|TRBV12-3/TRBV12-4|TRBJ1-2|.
TGTGCCAGCAGTTTGGGAGGGGATGGCTACACCTTC
CASSLGGDGYTF
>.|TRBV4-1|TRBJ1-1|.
TGCGCCAGCACCCAACCACCGGGAAACCGGGCGGACACTGAAGCTTTCTTT
CASTQPPGNRADTEAFF
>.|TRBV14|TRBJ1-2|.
TGTGCCAGCAGCCACGCAGGGAAACCTAACTATGGCTACACCTTC
CASSHAGKPNYGYTF
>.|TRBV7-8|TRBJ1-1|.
TGTGCCAGCACCTTCAAAACAGGACTAAACACTGAAGCTTTCTTT
CASTFKTGLNTEAFF
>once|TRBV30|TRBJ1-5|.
TGTGCCGGAACCCAGGGGAGCGGTCAGCCCCAGCATTTT
CAGTQGSGQPQHF
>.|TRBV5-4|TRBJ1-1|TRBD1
TGTGCCAGCAGCTCCATCGGACCAAAAGGGGGCAAAGTAGCTTTCTTT
CASSSIGPKGGKVAFF
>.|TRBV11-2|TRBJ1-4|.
TGTGCCAGCAGCCGGGGGTGGGGTAGAACTAATGAAAAACTGTTTTTT
CASSRGWGRTNEKLFF
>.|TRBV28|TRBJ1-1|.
TGTGCCAGCAGTCTACCGGACAGAAACACTGAAGCTTTCTTT
CASSLPDRNTEAFF
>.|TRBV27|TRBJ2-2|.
TGTGCCAGCAGTTCGTATGGGGAGCTGTTTTTT
CASSSYGELFF
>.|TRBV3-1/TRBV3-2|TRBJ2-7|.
TGTGCCAGCAGCCAGCCCAAGGACAGACAGCGCTACGAGCAGTACTTC
CASSQPKDRQRYEQYF
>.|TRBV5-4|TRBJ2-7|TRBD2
TGTGCCAGCACTTGGGAGGGCTCCTACGAGCAGTACTTC
CASTWEGSYEQYF
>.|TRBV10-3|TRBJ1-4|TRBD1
TGTGCCATCAGTGATTCCGGGACAGGGAATGAAAAACTGTTTTTT
CAISDSGTGNEKLFF
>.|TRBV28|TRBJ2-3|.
TGTGCCAGCATCCCGGGACTCCCGTTGACAGATACGCAGTATTTT
CASIPGLPLTDTQYF
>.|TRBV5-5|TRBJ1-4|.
TGTGCCAGCAGCCTAGTTTCAGGGTTGGGGGAAAAACTGTTTTTT
CASSLVSGLGEKLFF
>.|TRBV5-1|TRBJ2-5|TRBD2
TGCGCCAGCAGTTTACCACGACTAGCGGGAGGCAAAGAGACCCAGTACTTC
CASSLPRLAGGKETQYF
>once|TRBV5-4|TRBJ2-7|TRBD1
TGTGCCAGCAGCTTGGTTGGACAGGGCTACGAGCAGTACTTC
CASSLVGQGYEQYF
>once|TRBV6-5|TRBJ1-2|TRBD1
TGTGCCAGCAGTAACTTTCAGGGGGGTTATGGCTACACCTTC
CASSNFQGGYGYTF
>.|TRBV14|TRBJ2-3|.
TGTGCCAGCAGCCAAGTGGGCGGGGTAGATACGCAGTATTTT
CASSQVGGVDTQYF
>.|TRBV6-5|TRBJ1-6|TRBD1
TGTGCCAGCAGATTACCCCGGGACAGGTCACCCCTCCACTTT
CASRLPRDRSPLHF
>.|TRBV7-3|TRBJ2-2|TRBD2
TGTGCCAGCAGCTTATCTAGCGGGAACACCGGGGAGCTGTTTTTT
CASSLSSGNTGELFF
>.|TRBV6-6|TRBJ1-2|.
TGTGCCAGCAGTTACTCCTTCCCCTCGTATGGCTACACCTTC
CASSYSFPSYGYTF